The T cell receptor beta chain under discussion was sequenced for a study of neurological immune-mediated disorders. MiXCR, run by TCRdb on the 5' RACE reads, gives a single entry per CDR3 protein. The table includes about 20,000 distinct CDR3 sequences, 2.6% detected once. This CDR3 spans 18 amino acids. V dropped 1 base and J dropped 1; count of bases not matched to a gene: 12. Per the germline V gene, CDR1 is SGHRS and CDR2 is YFSETQ. This clonotype came up many times. This sequence originates from a woman between 18 and 30 years old with multiple sclerosis. Sequenced: PBMCs. The chain couples TRBV5-1 to TRBJ1-1; 8 positions match TRBD1. This CDR3 is CASSLQGARPRPNTEAFF. The CDR3 DNA reads as TGCGCCAGCAGCTTGCAGGGGGCCAGACCCCGGCCGAACACTGAAGCTTTCTTT.